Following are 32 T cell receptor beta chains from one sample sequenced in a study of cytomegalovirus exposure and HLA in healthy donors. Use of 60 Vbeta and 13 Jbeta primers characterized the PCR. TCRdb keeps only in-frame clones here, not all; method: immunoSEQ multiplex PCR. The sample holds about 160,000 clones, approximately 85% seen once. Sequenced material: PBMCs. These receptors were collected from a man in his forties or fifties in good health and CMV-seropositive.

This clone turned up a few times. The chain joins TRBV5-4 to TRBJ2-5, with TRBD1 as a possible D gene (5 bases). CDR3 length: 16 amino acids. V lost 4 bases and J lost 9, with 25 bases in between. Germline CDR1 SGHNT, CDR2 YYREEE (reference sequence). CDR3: CASSPQGTSPQGAQYF. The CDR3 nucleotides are TGTGCCAGCAGCCCGCAGGGTACCTCCCCCCAAGGGGCCCAGTACTTC.

CDR3 nucleotide sequence: TGCAGCGTTGAAGTAACGGACACTGAAGCTTTCTTT. This sequence encodes CSVEVTDTEAFF. This rearrangement joins TRBV29-1 to TRBJ1-1, with unresolved D. CDR1 is SQVTM and CDR2 is ANQGSEA in the germline V gene. The CDR3 has 12 residues. Trimming removed 1 base at V and 3 bases at J, with 6 bases between. The full variable domain, completed using reference TRBV29-1 and TRBJ1-1, is SAVISQKPSRDICQRGTSLTIQCQVDSQVTMMFWYRQQPGQSLTLIATANQGSEATYESGFVIDKFPISRPNLTFSTLTVSNMSPEDSSIYLCSVEVTDTEAFFGQGTRLTVV.

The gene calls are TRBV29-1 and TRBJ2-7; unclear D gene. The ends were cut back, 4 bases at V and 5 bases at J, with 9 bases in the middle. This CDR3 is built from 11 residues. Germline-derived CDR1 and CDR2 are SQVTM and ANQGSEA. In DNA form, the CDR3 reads TGCAGCGTTGGGCAGGCGAACGAGCAGTACTTC. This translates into CSVGQANEQYF.

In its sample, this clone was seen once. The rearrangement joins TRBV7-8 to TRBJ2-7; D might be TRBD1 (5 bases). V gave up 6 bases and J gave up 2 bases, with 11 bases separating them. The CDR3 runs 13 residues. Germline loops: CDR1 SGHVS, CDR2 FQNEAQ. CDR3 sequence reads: CASRPDTTYEQYF. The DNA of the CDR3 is TGTGCCAGCAGGCCGGACACTACCTACGAGCAGTACTTC.

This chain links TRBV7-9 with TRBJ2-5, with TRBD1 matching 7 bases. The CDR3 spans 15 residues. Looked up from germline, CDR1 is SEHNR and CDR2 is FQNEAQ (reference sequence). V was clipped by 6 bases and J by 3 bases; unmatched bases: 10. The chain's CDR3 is CASRAGTASKETQYF. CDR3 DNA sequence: TGTGCCAGCAGGGCCGGGACAGCCTCGAAAGAGACCCAGTACTTC.

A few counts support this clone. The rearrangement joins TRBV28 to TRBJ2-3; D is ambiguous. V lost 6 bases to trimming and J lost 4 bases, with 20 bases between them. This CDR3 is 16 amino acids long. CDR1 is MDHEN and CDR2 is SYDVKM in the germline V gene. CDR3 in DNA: TGTGCCAGCAGACCGATCTCCGAAGAGCAGGCAGATACGCAGTATTTT. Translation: CASRPISEEQADTQYF. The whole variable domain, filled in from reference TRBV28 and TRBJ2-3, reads DVKVTQSSRYLVKRTGEKVFLECVQDMDHENMFWYRQDPGLGLRLIYFSYDVKMKEKGDIPEGYSVSREKKERFSLILESASTNQTSMYLCASRPISEEQADTQYFGPGTRLTVL.

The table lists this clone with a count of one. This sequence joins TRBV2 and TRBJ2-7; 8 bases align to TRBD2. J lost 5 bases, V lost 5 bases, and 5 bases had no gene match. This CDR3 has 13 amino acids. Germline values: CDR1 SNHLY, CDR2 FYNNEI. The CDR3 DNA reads TGTGCCAGCAGTAAAGGGACTAGTAACGAGCAGTACTTC. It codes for CASSKGTSNEQYF.

The CDR3 protein is CSVLGDWNYYEQYF. For the CDR3, the DNA is TGCAGCGTCCTCGGGGACTGGAATTACTACGAGCAGTACTTC. The chain combines TRBV29-1 with TRBJ2-7, with a possible D match to TRBD2 (6 bases). V dropped 6 bases and J dropped 3 bases, with 18 bases sitting between them. The CDR3 is 14 amino acids. Germline-derived CDR1 and CDR2 are SQVTM and ANQGSEA.

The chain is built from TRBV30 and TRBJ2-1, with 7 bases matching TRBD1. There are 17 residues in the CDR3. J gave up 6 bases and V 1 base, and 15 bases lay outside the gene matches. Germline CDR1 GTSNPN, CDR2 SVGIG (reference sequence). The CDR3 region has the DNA TGTGCCTGGAGTGGGGACCGACCCGACAGGGTGGCCAATGAGCAGTTCTTC. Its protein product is CAWSGDRPDRVANEQFF.

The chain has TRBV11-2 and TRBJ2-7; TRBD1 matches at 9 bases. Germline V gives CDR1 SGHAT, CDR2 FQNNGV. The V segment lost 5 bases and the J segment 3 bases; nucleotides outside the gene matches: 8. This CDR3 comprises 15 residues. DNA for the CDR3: TGTGCCAGCAGCCCCGCCGGGACAGGGATCTACGAGCAGTACTTC. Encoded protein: CASSPAGTGIYEQYF.

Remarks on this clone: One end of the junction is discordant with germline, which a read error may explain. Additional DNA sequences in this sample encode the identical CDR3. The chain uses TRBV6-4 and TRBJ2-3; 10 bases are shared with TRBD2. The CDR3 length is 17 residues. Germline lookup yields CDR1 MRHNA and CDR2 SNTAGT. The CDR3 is CASSAETAGGSTDTQYF. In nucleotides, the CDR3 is TGTGCCAGCAGTGCCGAGACAGCGGGAGGGAGCACAGATACACAGTATTTT.

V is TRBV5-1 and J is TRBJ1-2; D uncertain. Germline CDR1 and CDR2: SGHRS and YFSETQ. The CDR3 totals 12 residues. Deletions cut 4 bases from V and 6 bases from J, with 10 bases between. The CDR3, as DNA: TGCGCCAGCAGCCTTCCTGGAGATGGCTACACCTTC. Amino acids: CASSLPGDGYTF.

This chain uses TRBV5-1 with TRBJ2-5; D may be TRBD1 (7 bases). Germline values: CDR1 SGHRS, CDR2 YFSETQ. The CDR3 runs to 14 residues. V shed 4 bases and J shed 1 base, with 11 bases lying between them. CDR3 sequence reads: CASSRGTVQETQYF. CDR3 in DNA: TGCGCCAGCAGCCGCGGGACAGTCCAAGAGACCCAGTACTTC.

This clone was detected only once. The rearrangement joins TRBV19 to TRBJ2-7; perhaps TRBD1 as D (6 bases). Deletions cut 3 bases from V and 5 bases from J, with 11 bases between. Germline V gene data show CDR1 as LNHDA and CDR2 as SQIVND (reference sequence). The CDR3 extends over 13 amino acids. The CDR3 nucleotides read TGTGCCAGTAGTATGGCAGGGGCGGACGAGCAGTACTTC. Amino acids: CASSMAGADEQYF.

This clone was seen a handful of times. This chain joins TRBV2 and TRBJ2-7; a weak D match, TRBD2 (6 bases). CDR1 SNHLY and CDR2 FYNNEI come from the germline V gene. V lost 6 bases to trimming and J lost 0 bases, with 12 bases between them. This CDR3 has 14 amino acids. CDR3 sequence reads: CASRGLAFSYEQYF. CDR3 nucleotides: TGTGCCAGCAGGGGCCTAGCGTTCTCCTACGAGCAGTACTTC.

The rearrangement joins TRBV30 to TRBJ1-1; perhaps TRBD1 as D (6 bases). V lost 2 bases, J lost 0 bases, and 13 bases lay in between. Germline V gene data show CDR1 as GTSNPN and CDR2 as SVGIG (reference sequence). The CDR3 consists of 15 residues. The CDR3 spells CAWSRSGEVNTEAFF. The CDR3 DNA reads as TGTGCCTGGAGTCGGTCAGGGGAAGTGAACACTGAAGCTTTCTTT.

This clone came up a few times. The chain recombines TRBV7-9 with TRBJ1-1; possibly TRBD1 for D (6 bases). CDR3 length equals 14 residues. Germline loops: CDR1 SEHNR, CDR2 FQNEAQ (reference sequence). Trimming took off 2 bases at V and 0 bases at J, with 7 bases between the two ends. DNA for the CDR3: TGTGCCAGCAGCTTACAGGGGATGAACACTGAAGCTTTCTTT. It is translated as CASSLQGMNTEAFF. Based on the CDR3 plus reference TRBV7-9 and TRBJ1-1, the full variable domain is DTGVSQNPRHKITKRGQNVTFRCDPISEHNRLYWYRQTLGQGPEFLTYFQNEAQLEKSRLLSDRFSAERPKGSFSTLEIQRTEQGDSAMYLCASSLQGMNTEAFFGQGTRLTVV.

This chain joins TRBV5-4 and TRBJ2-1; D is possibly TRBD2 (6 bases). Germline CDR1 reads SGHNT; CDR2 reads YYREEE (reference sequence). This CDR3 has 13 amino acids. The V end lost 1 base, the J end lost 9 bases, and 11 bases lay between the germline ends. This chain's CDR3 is CASSLSRESEQFF. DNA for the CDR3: TGTGCCAGCAGCTTGAGCCGGGAGAGTGAGCAGTTCTTC.

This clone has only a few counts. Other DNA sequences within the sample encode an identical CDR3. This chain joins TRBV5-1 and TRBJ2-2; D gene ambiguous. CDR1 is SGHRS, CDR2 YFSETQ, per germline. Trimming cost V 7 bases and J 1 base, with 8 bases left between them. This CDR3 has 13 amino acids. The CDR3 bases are TGCGCCAGCTCCTTCGGGAACACCGGGGAGCTGTTTTTT. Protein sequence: CASSFGNTGELFF.

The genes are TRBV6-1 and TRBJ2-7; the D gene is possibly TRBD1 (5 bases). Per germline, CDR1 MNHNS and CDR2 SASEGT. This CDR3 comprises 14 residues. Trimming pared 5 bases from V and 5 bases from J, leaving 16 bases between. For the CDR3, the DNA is TGTGCCAGCAGTACCCGACGCTCAGGGAACGAGCAGTACTTC. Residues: CASSTRRSGNEQYF.

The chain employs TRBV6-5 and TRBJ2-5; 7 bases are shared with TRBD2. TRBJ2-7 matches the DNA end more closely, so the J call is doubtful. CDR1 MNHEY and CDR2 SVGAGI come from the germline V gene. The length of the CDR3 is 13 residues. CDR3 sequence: CASTGLVDYEQYF. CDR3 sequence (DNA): TGTGCCAGCACAGGACTAGTGGACTACGAGCAGTACTTC.

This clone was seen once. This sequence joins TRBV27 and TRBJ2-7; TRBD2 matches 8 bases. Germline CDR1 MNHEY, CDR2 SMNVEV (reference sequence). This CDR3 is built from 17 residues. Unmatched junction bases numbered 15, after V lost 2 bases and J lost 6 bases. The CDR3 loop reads CASSLGPYEREGFEQYF. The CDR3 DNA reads TGTGCCAGCAGTTTAGGCCCTTATGAACGGGAGGGCTTCGAGCAGTACTTC.

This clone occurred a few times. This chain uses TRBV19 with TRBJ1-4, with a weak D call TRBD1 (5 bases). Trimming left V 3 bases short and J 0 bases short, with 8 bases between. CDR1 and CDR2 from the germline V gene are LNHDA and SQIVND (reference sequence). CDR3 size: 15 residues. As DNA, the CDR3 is TGTGCCAGTAGTATTGACAGCACAACTAATGAAAAACTGTTTTTT. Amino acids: CASSIDSTTNEKLFF.

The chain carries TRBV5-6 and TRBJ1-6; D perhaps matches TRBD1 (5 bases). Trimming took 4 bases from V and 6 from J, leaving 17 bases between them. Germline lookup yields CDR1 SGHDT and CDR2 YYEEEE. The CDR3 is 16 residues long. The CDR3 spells CASSIELGGINSPLHF. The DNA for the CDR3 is TGTGCCAGCAGCATCGAGTTGGGGGGGATTAATTCACCCCTCCACTTT.

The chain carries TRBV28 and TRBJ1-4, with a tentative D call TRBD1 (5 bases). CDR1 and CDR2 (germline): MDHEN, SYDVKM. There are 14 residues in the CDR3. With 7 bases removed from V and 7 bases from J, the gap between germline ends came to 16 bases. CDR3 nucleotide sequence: TGTGCCAGCACCCCCGGACAAGGAACTGAAAAACTGTTTTTT. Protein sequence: CASTPGQGTEKLFF.

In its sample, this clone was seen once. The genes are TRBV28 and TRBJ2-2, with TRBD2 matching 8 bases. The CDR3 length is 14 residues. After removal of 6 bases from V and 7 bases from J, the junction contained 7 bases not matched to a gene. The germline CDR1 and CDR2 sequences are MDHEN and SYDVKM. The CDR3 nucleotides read TGTGCCAGCAGAGATTGGCGGGAGGACGGGGAGCTGTTTTTT. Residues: CASRDWREDGELFF.

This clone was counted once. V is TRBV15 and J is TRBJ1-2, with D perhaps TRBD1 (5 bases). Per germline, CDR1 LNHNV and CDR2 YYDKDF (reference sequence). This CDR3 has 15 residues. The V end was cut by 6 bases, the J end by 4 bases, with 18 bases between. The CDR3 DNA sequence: TGTGCCACCAGTCTCCAGGGAGGGGAAAGCTATGGCTACACCTTC. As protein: CATSLQGGESYGYTF. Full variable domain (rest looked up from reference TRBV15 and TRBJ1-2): DAMVIQNPRYQVTQFGKPVTLSCSQTLNHNVMYWYQQKSSQAPKLLFHYYDKDFNNEADTPDNFQSRRPNTSFCFLDIRSPGLGDTAMYLCATSLQGGESYGYTFGSGTRLTVV.

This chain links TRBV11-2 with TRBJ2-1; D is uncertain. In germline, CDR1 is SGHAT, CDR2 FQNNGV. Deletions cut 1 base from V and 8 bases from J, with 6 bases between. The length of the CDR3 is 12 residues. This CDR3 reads CASSLGAYEQFF. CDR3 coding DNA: TGTGCCAGCAGCTTAGGGGCATATGAGCAGTTCTTC.

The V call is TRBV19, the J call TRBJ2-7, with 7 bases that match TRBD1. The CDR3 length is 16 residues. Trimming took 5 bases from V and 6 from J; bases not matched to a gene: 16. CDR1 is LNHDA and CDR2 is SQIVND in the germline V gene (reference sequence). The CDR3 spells CASSPRQGLGPTEQYF. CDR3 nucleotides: TGTGCCAGTAGTCCCCGACAGGGTCTCGGCCCTACCGAGCAGTACTTC.

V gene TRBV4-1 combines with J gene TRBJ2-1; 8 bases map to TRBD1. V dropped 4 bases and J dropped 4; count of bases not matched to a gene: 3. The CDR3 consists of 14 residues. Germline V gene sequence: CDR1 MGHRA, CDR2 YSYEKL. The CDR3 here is CASSLTGVYNEQFF. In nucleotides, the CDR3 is TGCGCCAGCAGCCTGACAGGGGTTTACAATGAGCAGTTCTTC.

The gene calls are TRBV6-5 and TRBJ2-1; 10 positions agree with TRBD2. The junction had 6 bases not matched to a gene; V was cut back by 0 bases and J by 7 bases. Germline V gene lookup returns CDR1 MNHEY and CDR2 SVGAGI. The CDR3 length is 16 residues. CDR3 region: CASSYSLAGVRNEQFF. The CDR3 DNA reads TGTGCCAGCAGTTACTCGCTAGCGGGAGTCCGGAATGAGCAGTTCTTC.

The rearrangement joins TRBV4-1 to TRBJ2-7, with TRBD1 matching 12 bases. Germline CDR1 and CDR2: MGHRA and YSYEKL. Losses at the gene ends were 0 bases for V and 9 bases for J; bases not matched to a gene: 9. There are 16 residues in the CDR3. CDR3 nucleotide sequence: TGCGCCAGCAGCCAAGAGGGGACAGGGGGCGCCGACAGGCAGTACTTC. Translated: CASSQEGTGGADRQYF.